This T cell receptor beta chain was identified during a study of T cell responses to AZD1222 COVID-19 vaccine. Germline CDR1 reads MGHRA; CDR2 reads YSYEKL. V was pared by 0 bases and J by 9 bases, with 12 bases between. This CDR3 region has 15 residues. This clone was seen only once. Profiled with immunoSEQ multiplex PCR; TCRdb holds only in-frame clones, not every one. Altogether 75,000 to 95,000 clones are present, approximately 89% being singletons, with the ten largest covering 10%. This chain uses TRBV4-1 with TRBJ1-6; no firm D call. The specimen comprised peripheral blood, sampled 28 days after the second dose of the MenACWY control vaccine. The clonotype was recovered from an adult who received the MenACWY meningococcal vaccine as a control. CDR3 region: CASSQEWQSSSPLHF. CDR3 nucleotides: TGCGCCAGCAGCCAAGAGTGGCAGTCTTCTTCACCCCTCCACTTT.